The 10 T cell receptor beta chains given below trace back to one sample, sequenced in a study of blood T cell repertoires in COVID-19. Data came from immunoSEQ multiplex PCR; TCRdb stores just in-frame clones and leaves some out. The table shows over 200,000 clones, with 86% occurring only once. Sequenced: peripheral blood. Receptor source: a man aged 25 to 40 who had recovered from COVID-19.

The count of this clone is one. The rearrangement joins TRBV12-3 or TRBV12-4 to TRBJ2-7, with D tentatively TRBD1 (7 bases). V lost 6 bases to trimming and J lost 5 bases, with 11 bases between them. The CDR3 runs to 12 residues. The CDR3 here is CASSQGGHEQYF. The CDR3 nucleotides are TGTGCCAGCAGCCAGGGGGGCCACGAGCAGTACTTC.

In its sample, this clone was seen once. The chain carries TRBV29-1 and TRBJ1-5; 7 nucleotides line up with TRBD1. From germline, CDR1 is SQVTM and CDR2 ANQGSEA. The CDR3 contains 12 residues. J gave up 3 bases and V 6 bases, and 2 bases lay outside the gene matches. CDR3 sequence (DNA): TGCAGCGTCGGACAGGACAATCAGCCCCAGCATTTT. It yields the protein CSVGQDNQPQHF. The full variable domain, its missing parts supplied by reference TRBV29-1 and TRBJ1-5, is SAVISQKPSRDICQRGTSLTIQCQVDSQVTMMFWYRQQPGQSLTLIATANQGSEATYESGFVIDKFPISRPNLTFSTLTVSNMSPEDSSIYLCSVGQDNQPQHFGDGTRLSIL.

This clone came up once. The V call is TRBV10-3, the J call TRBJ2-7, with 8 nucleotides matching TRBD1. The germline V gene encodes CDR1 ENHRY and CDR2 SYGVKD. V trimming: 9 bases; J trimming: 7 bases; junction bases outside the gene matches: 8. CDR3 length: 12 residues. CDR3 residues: CAIGQGSGEQYF. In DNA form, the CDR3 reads TGTGCCATAGGACAGGGCTCGGGGGAGCAGTACTTC.

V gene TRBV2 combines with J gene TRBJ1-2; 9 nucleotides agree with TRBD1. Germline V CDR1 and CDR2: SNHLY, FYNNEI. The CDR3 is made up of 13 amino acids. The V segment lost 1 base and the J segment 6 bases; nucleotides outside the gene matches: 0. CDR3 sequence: CASSEDRGHGYTF. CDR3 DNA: TGTGCCAGCAGTGAAGACAGGGGGCATGGCTACACCTTC.

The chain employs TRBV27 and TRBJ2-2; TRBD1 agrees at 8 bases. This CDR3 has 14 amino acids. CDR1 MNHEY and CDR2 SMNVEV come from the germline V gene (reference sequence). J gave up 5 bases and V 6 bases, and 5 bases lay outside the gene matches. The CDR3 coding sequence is TGTGCCAGCAGCCAACAGGGGGGAACCGGGGAGCTGTTTTTT. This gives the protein CASSQQGGTGELFF.

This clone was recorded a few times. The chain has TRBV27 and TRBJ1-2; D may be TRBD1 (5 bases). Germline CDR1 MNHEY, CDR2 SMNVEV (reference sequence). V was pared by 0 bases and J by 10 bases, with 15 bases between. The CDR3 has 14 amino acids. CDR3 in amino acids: CASSLSGREVPYTF. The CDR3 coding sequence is TGTGCCAGCAGTTTATCGGGCAGGGAAGTACCCTACACCTTC.

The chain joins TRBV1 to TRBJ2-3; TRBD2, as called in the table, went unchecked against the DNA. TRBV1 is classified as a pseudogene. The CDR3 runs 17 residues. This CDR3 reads CTSSQRSGGSSTDTQYF. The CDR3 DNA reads TGCACCAGCAGCCAACGGAGCGGGGGGTCTTCGACAGATACGCAGTATTTT.

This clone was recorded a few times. CDR3 nucleotides: TGTGCCAGCACCCAAAACGGTTGGGGAGTCGATAATGAAAAACTGTTTTTT. Amino acid sequence: CASTQNGWGVDNEKLFF. The V call is TRBV5-5, the J call TRBJ1-4; the D is unclear. The V gene's germline CDR1 is SGHKS and CDR2 YYEKEE (reference sequence). V lost 6 bases to trimming and J lost 4 bases, with 22 bases between them. CDR3 size: 17 residues. Combining the CDR3 with reference TRBV5-5 and TRBJ1-4 gives the whole variable domain DAGVTQSPTHLIKTRGQQVTLRCSPISGHKSVSWYQQVLGQGPQFIFQYYEKEERGRGNFPDRFSARQFPNYSSELNVNALLLGDSALYLCASTQNGWGVDNEKLFFGSGTQLSVL.

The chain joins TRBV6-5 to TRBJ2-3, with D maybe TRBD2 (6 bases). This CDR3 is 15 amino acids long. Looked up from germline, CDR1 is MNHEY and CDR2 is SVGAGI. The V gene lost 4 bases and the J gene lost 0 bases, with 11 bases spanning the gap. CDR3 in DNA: TGTGCCAGCAGTTCCCGGGGGACTAGCACAGATACGCAGTATTTT. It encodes CASSSRGTSTDTQYF.

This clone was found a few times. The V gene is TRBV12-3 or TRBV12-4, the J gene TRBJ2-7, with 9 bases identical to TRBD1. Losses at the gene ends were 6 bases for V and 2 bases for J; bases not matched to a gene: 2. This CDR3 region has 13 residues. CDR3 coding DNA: TGTGCCAGCAGAGACAGGGGGGCCTACGAGCAGTACTTC. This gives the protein CASRDRGAYEQYF.